The 32 T cell receptor beta chains in this list originate from one sample, sequenced in a study of shared clonotypes between healthy human individuals. Assay used: immunoSEQ multiplex PCR; TCRdb lists only in-frame clones, some missing. Among about 1.1 million clones, 60% to 85% were seen once, and the ten largest hold almost 0.9%. Sequencing was carried out using memory CD4+ T cells from PBMCs. Sample subset: CD45RA-negative fraction. The receptor source for this set is a young man in good health. Some clones in this sample may be carry-over from other donors' samples.

The rearrangement joins TRBV13 to TRBJ1-3; D is unresolved. The V gene lost 4 bases and the J gene lost 4 bases, with 11 bases spanning the gap. The CDR3 length is 14 residues. CDR1 PRHDT and CDR2 FYEKMQ come from the germline V gene (reference sequence). The DNA of the CDR3 is TGTGCCAGCAGCTCCACGTCTTGGGGAAACACCATATATTTT. Translation gives CASSSTSWGNTIYF. Full variable domain (rest looked up from reference TRBV13 and TRBJ1-3): AAGVIQSPRHLIKEKRETATLKCYPIPRHDTVYWYQQGPGQDPQFLISFYEKMQSDKGSIPDRFSAQQFSDYHSELNMSSLELGDSALYFCASSSTSWGNTIYFGEGSWLTVV.

About this clone: This specimen includes other DNA sequences encoding the same CDR3. V usage is TRBV5-1 and J usage is TRBJ2-1, with a possible D match to TRBD1 (6 bases). The CDR3 spans 14 residues. The V gene lost 0 bases and the J gene lost 4 bases, with 8 bases spanning the gap. Germline CDR1 is SGHRS and CDR2 is YFSETQ. The CDR3 region is CASSLGQDYNEQFF. The CDR3 nucleotides read TGCGCCAGCAGCTTGGGACAGGATTACAATGAGCAGTTCTTC.

Comments on this clone: Other DNA sequences of this sample code for an identical CDR3. The chain combines TRBV18 with TRBJ2-6; D is undetermined. The germline gives CDR1 KGHSH, CDR2 LQKENI. This CDR3 has 15 residues. The V end was cut by 3 bases, the J end by 4 bases, with 10 bases between. CDR3 region: CASSPGLGGANVLTF. CDR3 DNA sequence: TGTGCCAGCTCACCGGGCTTAGGAGGGGCCAACGTCCTGACTTTC.

J is TRBJ2-7 and V is TRBV7-2; 7 nucleotides agree with TRBD2. The CDR3 length is 15 residues. CDR1 and CDR2 from the germline V gene are SGHTA and FQGNSA. V was pared by 1 base and J by 0 bases, with 3 bases of the junction left unmatched. Written as DNA, the CDR3 is TGTGCCAGCAGCTTAGTGGGCGGGAGCTCCTACGAGCAGTACTTC. The encoded protein is CASSLVGGSSYEQYF.

V is TRBV5-4 and J is TRBJ2-4, with 9 bases aligning to TRBD1. This CDR3 comprises 13 residues. The J segment lost 6 bases and the V segment lost 3 bases, leaving 1 base of the junction unmatched. Germline CDR1 and CDR2: SGHNT and YYREEE (reference sequence). CDR3: CASSSGQGNIQYF. CDR3 DNA: TGTGCCAGCAGCTCGGGACAGGGAAACATTCAGTACTTC.

The genes are TRBV4-3 and TRBJ1-1; 8 bases line up with TRBD1. The CDR3 extends over 13 amino acids. Germline assignment: CDR1 LGHNA and CDR2 YSLEER. V shed 4 bases and J 6 bases; nucleotides not matched to a gene: 4. DNA of the CDR3: TGCGCCAGCAGCCGAGAGACAGGGGCTGAAGCTTTCTTT. Protein product: CASSRETGAEAFF.

The rearrangement uses TRBV18 and TRBJ2-1; a possible D gene is TRBD1 (6 bases). The CDR3 is 14 amino acids. The V gene's germline CDR1 is KGHSH and CDR2 LQKENI. V shed 1 base and J shed 5 bases, with 9 bases lying between them. The CDR3 here is CASSPRAGDNEQFF. The CDR3 region has the DNA TGTGCCAGCTCACCACGGGCAGGGGACAATGAGCAGTTCTTC.

A word on this clone: This sample includes further DNA sequences coding for the same CDR3. The chain combines TRBV5-1 with TRBJ2-7, with TRBD1 matching over 8 bases. Trimming cost V 4 bases and J 3 bases; bases outside gene matches: 0. This CDR3 is built from 12 residues. Germline V gene sequence: CDR1 SGHRS, CDR2 YFSETQ. DNA for the CDR3: TGCGCCAGCAGCGGACAGGGCTACGAGCAGTACTTC. Residues: CASSGQGYEQYF.

The chain recombines TRBV11-1 with TRBJ2-2, with TRBD2 matching over 13 bases. Germline trimming cut 4 bases from V and 5 bases from J; bases unmatched to any gene: 7. The CDR3 covers 17 residues. CDR1 is SGHAT and CDR2 is FQDESV in the germline V gene (reference sequence). The CDR3: CASSSGGLAGATGELFF. In DNA form, the CDR3 reads TGTGCCAGCAGCTCGGGCGGACTAGCGGGAGCGACCGGGGAGCTGTTTTTT.

V and J are TRBV18 and TRBJ2-1; 12 bases agree with TRBD2. Trimming took 0 bases from V and 9 from J; bases not matched to a gene: 6. Germline loops: CDR1 KGHSH, CDR2 LQKENI. This CDR3 is 16 amino acids long. The CDR3 protein is CASSPPTSGSISEQFF. The CDR3 bases are TGTGCCAGCTCACCACCGACTAGCGGGAGTATTTCTGAGCAGTTCTTC.

The V gene is TRBV5-1, the J gene TRBJ2-7, with D possibly being TRBD2 (6 bases). V shed 7 bases and J shed 2 bases, with 19 bases lying between them. Germline CDR1 SGHRS, CDR2 YFSETQ. The CDR3 is 15 amino acids. The CDR3 loop is CASCPGGGETYEQYF. The CDR3 bases are TGCGCCAGCTGCCCCGGTGGCGGGGAAACCTACGAGCAGTACTTC.

The chain links TRBV7-3 to TRBJ2-2; D remains unclear. The V end was cut by 4 bases, the J end by 7 bases, with 16 bases between. The CDR3 spans 15 residues. In germline, CDR1 is SGHTA, CDR2 FQGTGA. CDR3 sequence reads: CASSSPDVGFGELFF. CDR3 nucleotide sequence: TGTGCCAGCAGCTCACCGGACGTGGGTTTCGGGGAGCTGTTTTTT.

This clone was counted once. This rearrangement joins TRBV5-5 to TRBJ2-1; D is uncertain. Germline lookup yields CDR1 SGHKS and CDR2 YYEKEE (reference sequence). This CDR3 contains 14 residues. The germline V and J ends were trimmed by 3 bases and 5 bases, with 12 bases remaining between them. CDR3 DNA sequence: TGTGCCAGCAGCTCGGGCCTTATTAACAATGAGCAGTTCTTC. Its translation is CASSSGLINNEQFF.

This clone showed up just a few times. The V gene is TRBV2, the J gene TRBJ1-4; a possible D gene is TRBD1 (6 bases). Germline V gene lookup returns CDR1 SNHLY and CDR2 FYNNEI. This CDR3 is built from 14 residues. V shed 8 bases and J shed 5 bases, with 15 bases lying between them. The CDR3 protein is CASQPTDRNEKLFF. Written as DNA, the CDR3 is TGTGCCAGCCAACCGACAGACAGGAATGAAAAACTGTTTTTT.

Only one count was recorded for this clone. The chain links TRBV5-6 to TRBJ1-1; D may be TRBD1 (5 bases). Germline V lookup: CDR1 SGHDT, CDR2 YYEEEE. The V and J ends lost 1 base and 2 bases respectively, with 12 bases between them. CDR3 size: 15 residues. DNA for the CDR3: TGTGCCAGCAGCTTGATATCCAGGGTTAACACTGAAGCTTTCTTT. Protein product: CASSLISRVNTEAFF.

This chain uses TRBV19 with TRBJ2-5; 10 positions match TRBD2. The germline V gene has CDR1 LNHDA and CDR2 SQIVND (reference sequence). With V trimmed by 4 bases and J by 1 base, 0 bases remained unmatched. There are 14 residues in the CDR3. CDR3 bases: TGTGCCAGTAGTAGGACTAGCGGCCAAGAGACCCAGTACTTC. It encodes CASSRTSGQETQYF.

The chain carries TRBV11-2 and TRBJ1-5, with D perhaps matching TRBD1 (5 bases). Trimming took 10 bases from V and 3 from J, leaving 13 bases between them. This CDR3 region has 13 residues. The V gene's germline CDR1 is SGHAT and CDR2 FQNNGV. CDR3 sequence (DNA): TGTGCCACCTCGGGAGGGGTCAATCAGCCCCAGCATTTT. Translated: CATSGGVNQPQHF.

The rearrangement joins TRBV15 to TRBJ1-5, with a weak D call TRBD1 (6 bases). This CDR3 is built from 15 residues. The germline V gene has CDR1 LNHNV and CDR2 YYDKDF (reference sequence). The V end was cut by 2 bases, the J end by 5 bases, with 13 bases between. The CDR3 spells CATSRIQGTYQPQHF. The CDR3 nucleotides read TGTGCCACCAGCAGAATACAGGGTACCTATCAGCCCCAGCATTTT.

This rearrangement joins TRBV11-3 to TRBJ1-6; D unresolved. Germline assignment: CDR1 SGHNT and CDR2 YENEEA. V shed 2 bases and J shed 7 bases, with 9 bases lying between them. The CDR3 loop spans 14 amino acids. The CDR3 loop is CASSLRANNSPLHF. In DNA form, the CDR3 reads TGTGCCAGCAGCTTAAGGGCTAACAATTCACCCCTCCACTTT.

The chain carries TRBV5-4 and TRBJ2-7, with D hard to call. Germline-derived CDR1 and CDR2 are SGHNT and YYREEE (reference sequence). This CDR3 is 14 amino acids long. Deletions cut 1 base from V and 5 bases from J, with 13 bases between. CDR3: CASSLYSRVNEQYF. CDR3 coding DNA: TGTGCCAGCAGCTTGTATAGCCGTGTCAACGAGCAGTACTTC.

The chain carries TRBV19 and TRBJ1-2; TRBD1 is a possible D gene (5 bases). V lost 5 bases and J 2 bases, leaving 12 bases between the germline ends. Looked up from germline, CDR1 is LNHDA and CDR2 is SQIVND (reference sequence). This CDR3 region has 14 residues. CDR3 protein: CASSYQNRNYGYTF. The CDR3 DNA follows: TGTGCCAGTAGTTATCAAAACAGGAACTATGGCTACACCTTC.

The CDR3 bases are TGTGCCAGCAGTGAAGTGGGCAGGAGGACAGATACGCAGTATTTT. Translating gives CASSEVGRRTDTQYF. The chain is built from TRBV2 and TRBJ2-3; D possibly corresponds to TRBD2 (5 bases). This CDR3 has 15 amino acids. Germline assignment: CDR1 SNHLY and CDR2 FYNNEI. Trimming removed 1 base at V and 3 bases at J, with 11 bases between.

The J gene is TRBJ1-2, the V gene TRBV5-1; D is ambiguous. The CDR3 totals 15 residues. Germline-derived CDR1 and CDR2 are SGHRS and YFSETQ. The V gene lost 0 bases and the J gene lost 4 bases, with 13 bases spanning the gap. CDR3 sequence reads: CASSLEADAVYGYTF. The CDR3 nucleotides read TGCGCCAGCAGCTTGGAGGCCGACGCAGTCTATGGCTACACCTTC.

This chain links TRBV7-8 with TRBJ2-7; D gene uncertain. V dropped 3 bases and J dropped 2 bases, with 8 bases sitting between them. CDR3 length: 13 amino acids. In germline, CDR1 is SGHVS, CDR2 FQNEAQ. The CDR3 region has the DNA TGTGCCAGCAGCTTTAGGCAGACCTACGAGCAGTACTTC. Protein sequence: CASSFRQTYEQYF.

As concerns this clone: This may be a read error: a much more frequent sequence differs by one nucleotide. The same CDR3 also results from other DNA sequences found in this sample. The DNA of the CDR3 is TGTGCCAGCAGCTCGTGGGACAGGGGAACTGAAGCTTTCTTT. Its protein is CASSSWDRGTEAFF. V and J are TRBV5-6 and TRBJ1-1, with 10 bases fitting TRBD1. V lost 3 bases, J lost 5 bases, and 4 bases stayed unmatched. The germline V gene has CDR1 SGHDT and CDR2 YYEEEE. CDR3 length: 14 residues.

The chain has TRBV25-1 and TRBJ2-3, with 11 bases aligning to TRBD2. The CDR3 consists of 16 residues. Germline-derived CDR1 and CDR2 are MGHDK and SYGVNS. The trim removed 1 base at V and 4 bases at J, leaving 4 bases unmatched. CDR3 DNA sequence: TGTGCCAGCAGTGAATGGGTAGCGGGAGGGGCAGATACGCAGTATTTT. This codes for CASSEWVAGGADTQYF. The full variable domain, completed using reference TRBV25-1 and TRBJ2-3, is EADIYQTPRYLVIGTGKKITLECSQTMGHDKMYWYQQDPGMELHLIHYSYGVNSTEKGDLSSESTVSRIRTEHFPLTLESARPSHTSQYLCASSEWVAGGADTQYFGPGTRLTVL.

CDR3 sequence (DNA): TGCGCCAGCAGCCTAGGACAGGGAAGCGAGCAGTACTTC. This gives the protein CASSLGQGSEQYF. The chain recombines TRBV5-1 with TRBJ2-7, with 8 bases aligning to TRBD1. Germline trimming cut 4 bases from V and 6 bases from J; bases unmatched to any gene: 6. The CDR3 is 13 residues long. Germline loops: CDR1 SGHRS, CDR2 YFSETQ.

Points on this clone: The same CDR3 also results from other DNA sequences found in this sample. The V call is TRBV7-2, the J call TRBJ1-5, with unresolved D. The CDR3 is 13 amino acids. Germline V gene sequence: CDR1 SGHTA, CDR2 FQGNSA. Trimming pared 2 bases from V and 6 bases from J, leaving 8 bases between. The CDR3 sequence is CASSLRGGQPQHF. CDR3 DNA: TGTGCCAGCAGCTTAAGAGGAGGTCAGCCCCAGCATTTT.

The V gene is TRBV21-1, the J gene TRBJ2-3; the table's D call, TRBD2, was not checked against the DNA. TRBV21-1 is a recognized pseudogene. The CDR3 spans 18 residues. The CDR3 sequence is CASSTTNRTSRSTDTQYF. In nucleotides, the CDR3 is TGTGCCAGCAGCACCACAAATCGGACTAGCCGGAGCACAGATACGCAGTATTTT.

The table lists this clone with a count of one. This chain joins TRBV5-1 and TRBJ1-2; 8 nucleotides match TRBD1. The CDR3 loop spans 14 amino acids. The germline CDR1 and CDR2 sequences are SGHRS and YFSETQ. After removal of 6 bases from V and 4 bases from J, the junction contained 8 bases not matched to a gene. The CDR3 nucleotides are TGCGCCAGCACCGGACAGGGCGGCGGCTATGGCTACACCTTC. Protein: CASTGQGGGYGYTF.

About this clone itself: The same CDR3 also results from other DNA sequences found in this sample. The chain has TRBV18 and TRBJ2-3; D not certain. The V end lost 0 bases, the J end lost 2 bases, and 6 bases lay between the germline ends. This CDR3 is 14 amino acids long. Germline loops: CDR1 KGHSH, CDR2 LQKENI. The CDR3 DNA sequence: TGTGCCAGCTCACCACCTTCTAACACAGATACGCAGTATTTT. Protein product: CASSPPSNTDTQYF.

This clone was counted between two and nine times. The V call is TRBV15, the J call TRBJ1-3; 7 bases align to TRBD1. Germline assignment: CDR1 LNHNV and CDR2 YYDKDF (reference sequence). This CDR3 spans 16 amino acids. V shed 1 base, J shed 4 bases, and the junction held 7 bases outside the gene matches. Here the CDR3 DNA reads TGTGCCACCAGCAGAGGGTTCCGGACAGGAGGAAACACCATATATTTT. It specifies CATSRGFRTGGNTIYF.